These T cell receptor beta chains were read from a single sample in a study of blood T cell repertoires in COVID-19. TCRdb's copy holds only in-frame clones and misses some; the assay was immunoSEQ multiplex PCR. Among more than 150,000 clones, around 83% were seen once, and the ten largest hold approximately 13%. The source material was peripheral blood. Source of these receptors: a man between 65 and 85 years old who had recovered from COVID-19. Both conserved end residues are trimmed from each CDR3.

j_call v_call cdr3_aa
TRBJ2-2 TRBV28 ASSEGGSGDGELF
TRBJ1-1 TRBV3-1/TRBV3-2 ASSQTTVTEAF
TRBJ2-2 TRBV19 ASSMGREPTGELF
TRBJ2-2 TRBV9 ASSVVPSSTGELF
TRBJ1-3 TRBV4-1 ASSQDRGHRGFLSGNTIY
TRBJ2-3 TRBV6-5 ASSSGRITDTQY
TRBJ2-1 TRBV7-8 ASSLASKREVFYNEQF
TRBJ2-5 TRBV7-9 ASSWDRGAETQY
TRBJ2-7 TRBV11-2 ASSFAHGGQGEQY
TRBJ1-2 TRBV2 ASSSKDPRQGEVGYT
TRBJ2-3 TRBV12-3/TRBV12-4 ASAAEQTDTQY
TRBJ1-6 TRBV3-1/TRBV3-2 ASSHQGQNNNSPLH
TRBJ1-6 TRBV6-5 ASSYEQGAGSPLH
TRBJ2-1 TRBV5-1 ASSLRTSGDNEQF
TRBJ2-7 TRBV19 ASSIGDRKY
TRBJ2-7 TRBV4-1 ASSQELAVYYEQY
TRBJ2-7 TRBV10-1 ASSPGTDPYEQY
TRBJ2-7 TRBV14 ASSPRYTGGSRSYEQY
TRBJ2-2 TRBV5-4 ASTSVLAGTGELF
TRBJ2-7 TRBV10-3 AISQSSGRGGEQY
TRBJ2-3 TRBV10-1 ASRTPKGEGPCPDTQY
TRBJ1-5 TRBV4-3 ASSLTANQPQH